What follows are 2 T cell receptor beta chains derived from one specimen sequenced in a study of cytomegalovirus exposure and HLA in healthy donors. Researchers ran the PCR with 60 Vbeta and 13 Jbeta primers. Sequencing used immunoSEQ multiplex PCR; TCRdb keeps in-frame clones, though not all of them. The data contain some 120,000 clones, about 80% of them singletons. The sequenced sample was PBMCs. These receptors were taken from a woman between 50 and 59 years old in good health and CMV-seropositive.

CDR3 DNA sequence: TGTGCCAGCAGCATTCGGACTTTCGGGATAGAGACCCAGTACTTC. This translates into CASSIRTFGIETQYF. V gene TRBV5-6 combines with J gene TRBJ2-5; D is possibly TRBD2 (5 bases). V lost 4 bases, J lost 4 bases, and 17 bases lay in between. Germline V gene lookup returns CDR1 SGHDT and CDR2 YYEEEE. This CDR3 is 15 amino acids long.

This chain joins TRBV2 and TRBJ1-2, with TRBD1 matching 10 bases. This CDR3 contains 16 residues. The V and J ends lost 7 bases and 2 bases, in that order; junction bases with no gene match: 10. The germline V gene encodes CDR1 SNHLY and CDR2 FYNNEI. The CDR3 DNA is TGTGCCAGCATGGGACAGGGGAATAAGCTCAACTATGGCTACACCTTC. Protein product: CASMGQGNKLNYGYTF.